Presented here are 27 T cell receptor beta chains from one specimen sequenced in a study of blood T cell repertoires in COVID-19. TCRdb keeps only in-frame clones here, not all; method: immunoSEQ multiplex PCR. Here the sample spans around 110,000 clones, roughly four fifths being singletons. Source material: peripheral blood. The receptors were sampled from a woman aged 55 to 70 with acute or convalescent COVID-19.

The chain recombines TRBV6-1 with TRBJ1-1; tentatively, D is TRBD1 (5 bases). CDR1 is MNHNS, CDR2 SASEGT, per germline. Trimming stripped 1 base from V and 1 base from J, with 13 bases between. CDR3 length: 16 amino acids. As DNA, the CDR3 is TGTGCCAGCAGTGAAGGAACAGGTCAGGGGAACACTGAAGCTTTCTTT. Translating it yields CASSEGTGQGNTEAFF.

V and J are TRBV6-5 and TRBJ1-2; 10 bases are shared with TRBD1. The germline V gene has CDR1 MNHEY and CDR2 SVGAGI. The CDR3 has 15 amino acids. With V trimmed by 4 bases and J by 4 bases, 6 bases remained unmatched. The CDR3 is CASSWTGGFRYGYTF. The CDR3 nucleotides are TGTGCCAGCAGTTGGACAGGGGGGTTTCGCTATGGCTACACCTTC.

The chain links TRBV25-1 to TRBJ1-6, with 10 bases matching TRBD1. The CDR3 extends over 15 amino acids. The V segment lost 2 bases and the J segment 10 bases; nucleotides outside the gene matches: 5. Germline V gives CDR1 MGHDK, CDR2 SYGVNS. The CDR3 bases are TGTGCCAGCAGTGAAACTGGGACAGGGGAGTCACCCCTCCACTTT. Protein product: CASSETGTGESPLHF.

The chain's CDR3 is CASSRDRPYEQYF. CDR3 coding DNA: TGTGCCAGCAGTAGGGACAGACCCTACGAGCAGTACTTC. This chain links TRBV6-5 with TRBJ2-7; 7 nucleotides match TRBD1. Germline lookup yields CDR1 MNHEY and CDR2 SVGAGI. V trimming: 5 bases; J trimming: 2 bases; junction bases outside the gene matches: 3. There are 13 residues in the CDR3.

The chain uses TRBV18 and TRBJ1-5, with 7 bases that match TRBD1. CDR3 size: 15 residues. Unmatched junction bases numbered 0, after V lost 1 base and J lost 0 bases. Germline V gene sequence: CDR1 KGHSH, CDR2 LQKENI. The CDR3 sequence is CASSPQGASNQPQHF. Here the CDR3 DNA reads TGTGCCAGCTCACCACAGGGGGCTAGCAATCAGCCCCAGCATTTT.

The chain joins TRBV7-9 to TRBJ2-7, with 7 bases matching TRBD2. Unmatched junction bases numbered 8, after V lost 3 bases and J lost 6 bases. In germline, CDR1 is SEHNR, CDR2 FQNEAQ (reference sequence). This CDR3 region has 14 residues. The CDR3 nucleotides read TGTGCCAGCAGCTTCTACGGGAGGATGGGCGAGCAGTACTTC. This sequence encodes CASSFYGRMGEQYF.

The chain is built from TRBV23-1 and TRBJ1-6, with TRBD1 matching 8 bases. TRBV23-1 is recorded as an ORF, its role being uncertain. V was pared by 8 bases and J by 5 bases, with 5 bases of the junction left unmatched. The CDR3 loop spans 14 amino acids. The CDR3 DNA sequence: TGCGCCAGCGGACAGGGACCGAATAATTCACCCCTCCACTTT. The encoded protein is CASGQGPNNSPLHF.

The chain carries TRBV28 and TRBJ2-1; 11 nucleotides agree with TRBD1. The V segment lost 3 bases and the J segment 7 bases; nucleotides outside the gene matches: 2. The CDR3 length is 14 residues. Germline V gene lookup returns CDR1 MDHEN and CDR2 SYDVKM. CDR3 protein: CASSLDRGRNEQFF. CDR3 coding DNA: TGTGCCAGCAGTTTGGACAGGGGGCGGAATGAGCAGTTCTTC.

This chain connects TRBV28 to TRBJ2-3; 10 bases are shared with TRBD1. Germline V CDR1 and CDR2: MDHEN, SYDVKM. This CDR3 has 17 amino acids. With 0 bases clipped from V and 3 bases from J, the junction kept 6 bases outside the gene matches. CDR3 region: CASSLWTTGGKTDTQYF. The CDR3 DNA reads as TGTGCCAGCAGTTTATGGACGACAGGGGGCAAAACAGATACGCAGTATTTT.

V usage is TRBV4-1 and J usage is TRBJ1-2; 9 bases line up with TRBD1. Germline CDR1 reads MGHRA; CDR2 reads YSYEKL. Trimming cost V 1 base and J 4 bases; bases outside gene matches: 13. The CDR3 sequence is 18 residues long. The CDR3 coding sequence is TGCGCCAGCAGCCAAGGGTGGGGACAGGGTACCGGCAGCTATGGCTACACCTTC. Its translation: CASSQGWGQGTGSYGYTF.

The chain joins TRBV7-9 to TRBJ2-7; 10 nucleotides match TRBD1. Germline V gene data show CDR1 as SEHNR and CDR2 as FQNEAQ (reference sequence). The V gene end was trimmed by 3 bases and the J gene end by 6 bases; junction bases not matched to a gene: 8. This CDR3 is 15 amino acids long. This CDR3 is CASSFYGTGAAEQYF. The CDR3 nucleotides read TGTGCCAGCAGCTTTTACGGGACAGGGGCTGCCGAGCAGTACTTC. Drawing the rest from reference TRBV7-9 and TRBJ2-7, the complete variable domain is DTGVSQNPRHKITKRGQNVTFRCDPISEHNRLYWYRQTLGQGPEFLTYFQNEAQLEKSRLLSDRFSAERPKGSFSTLEIQRTEQGDSAMYLCASSFYGTGAAEQYFGPGTRLTVT.

V usage is TRBV3-1 (or the pseudogene TRBV3-2) and J usage is TRBJ2-2; D is perhaps TRBD2 (5 bases). The germline V gene has CDR1 LGHDT and CDR2 YNNKEL (reference sequence). V gave up 4 bases and J gave up 7 bases, with 13 bases separating them. This CDR3 has 14 residues. The CDR3 protein is CASSPSTSYGELFF. The CDR3 DNA reads as TGTGCCAGCAGCCCCTCCACTAGTTACGGGGAGCTGTTTTTT.

The J gene is TRBJ2-5, the V gene TRBV2; 9 nucleotides match TRBD1. The ends lost 6 bases at V and 4 bases at J; junction bases unmatched: 6. The germline V gene encodes CDR1 SNHLY and CDR2 FYNNEI. This CDR3 spans 14 amino acids. Here the CDR3 DNA reads TGTGCCAGCAGATTACAGGGGGCTTCAGAGACCCAGTACTTC. Translating gives CASRLQGASETQYF.

The chain combines TRBV4-1 with TRBJ2-2, with 7 bases that match TRBD1. The length of the CDR3 is 14 residues. The trim removed 4 bases at V and 5 bases at J, leaving 4 bases unmatched. Germline CDR1 MGHRA, CDR2 YSYEKL. CDR3 nucleotide sequence: TGCGCCAGCAGCCGGGACAGAGGGACCGGGGAGCTGTTTTTT. Translating it yields CASSRDRGTGELFF.

This rearrangement joins TRBV7-2 to TRBJ1-3; TRBD1 aligns across 10 bases. CDR1 and CDR2 from the germline V gene are SGHTA and FQGNSA. CDR3 size: 15 residues. Unmatched junction bases numbered 3, after V lost 5 bases and J lost 2 bases. The CDR3: CASSRDRGPGNTIYF. The DNA of the CDR3 is TGTGCCAGCAGCCGGGACAGGGGCCCTGGAAACACCATATATTTT.

This clone was picked up a small number of times. This chain uses TRBV10-3 with TRBJ2-1; 8 bases align to TRBD2. CDR3 length: 16 amino acids. Germline V gene data show CDR1 as ENHRY and CDR2 as SYGVKD. J was trimmed by 6 bases and V by 0 bases; bases with no gene match: 7. CDR3 nucleotides: TGTGCCATCAGTGAGTCGATAAGCGGGAGAAGCAATGAGCAGTTCTTC. Protein sequence: CAISESISGRSNEQFF.

The chain has TRBV4-1 and TRBJ1-2, with D uncertain. CDR3 length equals 14 residues. Germline assignment: CDR1 MGHRA and CDR2 YSYEKL. The V end lost 0 bases, the J end lost 4 bases, and 9 bases lay between the germline ends. The CDR3 region is CASSQDTYPYGYTF. Here the CDR3 DNA reads TGCGCCAGCAGCCAAGATACATACCCCTATGGCTACACCTTC.

The rearrangement uses TRBV27 and TRBJ2-1; possibly TRBD1 for D (5 bases). The CDR3 has 12 amino acids. Trimming shortened V by 1 base and J by 8 bases, and 6 bases separated the two germline ends. The V gene's germline CDR1 is MNHEY and CDR2 SMNVEV (reference sequence). CDR3 nucleotide sequence: TGTGCCAGCAGTTTATGGGGCGATGAGCAGTTCTTC. Translated: CASSLWGDEQFF.

This clone occurred many times. The V call is TRBV11-3, the J call TRBJ2-1; 13 bases are a match to TRBD2. The CDR3 totals 16 residues. V lost 5 bases to trimming and J lost 4 bases; unmatched junction nucleotides: 5. The germline gives CDR1 SGHNT, CDR2 YENEEA. The CDR3: CASSLGTSGIYNEQFF. The CDR3 DNA reads TGTGCCAGCAGCCTAGGGACTAGCGGGATATACAATGAGCAGTTCTTC.

V and J are TRBV27 and TRBJ2-7; D gene uncertain. This CDR3 comprises 14 residues. V lost 5 bases, J lost 1 base, and 12 bases lay in between. In germline, CDR1 is MNHEY, CDR2 SMNVEV (reference sequence). CDR3 residues: CASSPRPGSYEQYF. DNA for the CDR3: TGTGCCAGCAGTCCAAGGCCAGGATCCTACGAGCAGTACTTC.

The chain has TRBV7-9 and TRBJ1-2, with a tentative D call TRBD1 (5 bases). The V and J ends lost 1 base and 2 bases respectively, with 8 bases between them. The CDR3 contains 14 residues. Germline V gene sequence: CDR1 SEHNR, CDR2 FQNEAQ (reference sequence). The CDR3: CASSLGGSNYGYTF. For the CDR3, the DNA is TGTGCCAGCAGCTTAGGGGGCTCCAACTATGGCTACACCTTC.

The rearrangement joins TRBV29-1 to TRBJ2-3; the D gene is possibly TRBD2 (5 bases). Germline V gives CDR1 SQVTM, CDR2 ANQGSEA. V gave up 4 bases and J gave up 1 base, with 12 bases separating them. This CDR3 has 14 amino acids. DNA for the CDR3: TGCAGCGTTGTAAAAACTAGTGGCACAGATACGCAGTATTTT. Translation: CSVVKTSGTDTQYF.

V gene TRBV27 combines with J gene TRBJ2-3; 12 nucleotides agree with TRBD2. From germline, CDR1 is MNHEY and CDR2 SMNVEV (reference sequence). CDR3 length: 20 residues. V dropped 0 bases and J dropped 5; count of bases not matched to a gene: 15. CDR3 region: CASSLSVLELAGGRGDTQYF. The CDR3 DNA reads as TGTGCCAGCAGTTTATCGGTCCTGGAACTAGCGGGAGGCCGGGGAGATACGCAGTATTTT.

The V and J genes are TRBV2 and TRBJ2-5, with D possibly being TRBD2 (6 bases). Per the germline V gene, CDR1 is SNHLY and CDR2 is FYNNEI. Trimming pared 6 bases from V and 5 bases from J, leaving 16 bases between. The CDR3 runs 14 residues. The CDR3 region has the DNA TGTGCCAGCAGCTTGGGGGGATTAGAGGAGACCCAGTACTTC. This gives the protein CASSLGGLEETQYF. The full variable domain, rest sourced from reference TRBV2 and TRBJ2-5, is EPEVTQTPSHQVTQMGQEVILRCVPISNHLYFYWYRQILGQKVEFLVSFYNNEISEKSEIFDDQFSVERPDGSNFTLKIRSTKLEDSAMYFCASSLGGLEETQYFGPGTRLLVL.

The chain links TRBV20-1 to TRBJ1-2, with D possibly being TRBD1 (5 bases). The CDR3 runs 12 residues. The V gene's germline CDR1 is DFQATT and CDR2 SNEGSKA (reference sequence). Trimming stripped 3 bases from V and 7 bases from J, with 12 bases between. Here the CDR3 DNA reads TGCAGTGCTAGTGTGCCAGGGTCTGGCTACACCTTC. Its translation is CSASVPGSGYTF.

This CDR3 reads CASSPQQGRYSEKLFF. Here the CDR3 DNA reads TGTGCCAGCTCACCGCAACAGGGGCGTTATTCCGAAAAACTGTTTTTT. The gene calls are TRBV18 and TRBJ1-4; 7 bases agree with TRBD1. Trimming at V came to 3 bases and at J to 8 bases, leaving 12 bases not matched to a gene. Germline V lookup: CDR1 KGHSH, CDR2 LQKENI. The CDR3 extends over 16 amino acids.

The chain uses TRBV5-4 and TRBJ2-5; TRBD1 aligns across 10 bases. Germline V gives CDR1 SGHNT, CDR2 YYREEE (reference sequence). The V gene end was trimmed by 4 bases and the J gene end by 5 bases; junction bases not matched to a gene: 8. This CDR3 has 15 amino acids. CDR3 amino acids: CASSTGTGARETQYF. The CDR3 nucleotides read TGTGCCAGCAGCACCGGGACAGGGGCCCGGGAGACCCAGTACTTC.